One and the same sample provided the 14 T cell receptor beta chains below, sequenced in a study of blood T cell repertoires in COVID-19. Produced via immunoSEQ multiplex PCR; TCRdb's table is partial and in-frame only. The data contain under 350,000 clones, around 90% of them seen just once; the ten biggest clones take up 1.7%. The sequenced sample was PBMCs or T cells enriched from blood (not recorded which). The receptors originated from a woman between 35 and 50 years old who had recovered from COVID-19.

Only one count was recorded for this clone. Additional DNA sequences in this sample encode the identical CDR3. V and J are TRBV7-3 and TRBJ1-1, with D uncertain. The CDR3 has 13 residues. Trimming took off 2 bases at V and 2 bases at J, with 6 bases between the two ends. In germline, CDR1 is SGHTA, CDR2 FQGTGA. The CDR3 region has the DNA TGTGCCAGCAGCTTATCGCGTAACACTGAAGCTTTCTTT. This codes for CASSLSRNTEAFF.

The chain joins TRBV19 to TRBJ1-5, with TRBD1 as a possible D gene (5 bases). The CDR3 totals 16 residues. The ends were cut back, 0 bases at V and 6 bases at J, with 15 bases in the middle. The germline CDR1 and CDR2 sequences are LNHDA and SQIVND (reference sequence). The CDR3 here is CASSIEAGRSRQPQHF. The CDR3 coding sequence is TGTGCCAGTAGTATAGAGGCAGGGCGGAGCCGTCAGCCCCAGCATTTT.

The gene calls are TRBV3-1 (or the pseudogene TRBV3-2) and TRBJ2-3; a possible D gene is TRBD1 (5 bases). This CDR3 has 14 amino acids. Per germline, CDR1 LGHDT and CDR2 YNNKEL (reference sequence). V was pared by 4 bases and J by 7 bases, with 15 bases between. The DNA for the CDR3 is TGTGCCAGCAGCCCGCCAGGGATGCTTAATACGCAGTATTTT. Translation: CASSPPGMLNTQYF.

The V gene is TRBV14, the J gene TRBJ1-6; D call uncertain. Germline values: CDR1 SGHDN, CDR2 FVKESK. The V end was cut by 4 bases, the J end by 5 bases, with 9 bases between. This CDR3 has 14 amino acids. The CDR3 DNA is TGTGCCAGCAGCCGTCAACTGCATAATTCACCCCTCCACTTT. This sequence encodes CASSRQLHNSPLHF.

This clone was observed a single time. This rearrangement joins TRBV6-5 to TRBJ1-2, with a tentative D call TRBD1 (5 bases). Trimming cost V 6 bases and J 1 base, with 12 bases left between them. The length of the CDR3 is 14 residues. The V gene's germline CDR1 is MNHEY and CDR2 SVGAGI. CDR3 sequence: CASSLSQGNYGYTF. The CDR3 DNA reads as TGTGCCAGCAGCCTTTCCCAGGGTAACTATGGCTACACCTTC.

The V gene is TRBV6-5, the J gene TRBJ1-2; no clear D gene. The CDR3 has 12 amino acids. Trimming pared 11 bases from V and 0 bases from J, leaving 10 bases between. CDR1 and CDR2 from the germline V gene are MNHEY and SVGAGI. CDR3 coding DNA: TGTGCCCTGCGGAGCCCTAACTATGGCTACACCTTC. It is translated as CALRSPNYGYTF.

CDR3 nucleotide sequence: TGTGCCAGCAGCCCAGGGACTTTATACGAGCAGTACTTC. Protein product: CASSPGTLYEQYF. The chain couples TRBV12-3 or TRBV12-4 to TRBJ2-7, with TRBD2 as a possible D gene (6 bases). The germline V and J ends were trimmed by 6 bases and 4 bases, with 13 bases remaining between them. The CDR3 totals 13 residues.

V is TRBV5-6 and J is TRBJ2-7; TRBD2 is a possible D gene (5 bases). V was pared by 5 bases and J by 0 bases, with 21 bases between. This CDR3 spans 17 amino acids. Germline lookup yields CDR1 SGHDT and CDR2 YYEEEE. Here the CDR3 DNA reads TGTGCCAGCAGACCCTCCGGACTTCTTTTAAGCTCCTACGAGCAGTACTTC. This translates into CASRPSGLLLSSYEQYF. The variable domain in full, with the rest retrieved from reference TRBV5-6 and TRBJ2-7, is DAGVTQSPTHLIKTRGQQVTLRCSPKSGHDTVSWYQQALGQGPQFIFQYYEEEERQRGNFPDRFSGHQFPNYSSELNVNALLLGDSALYLCASRPSGLLLSSYEQYFGPGTRLTVT.

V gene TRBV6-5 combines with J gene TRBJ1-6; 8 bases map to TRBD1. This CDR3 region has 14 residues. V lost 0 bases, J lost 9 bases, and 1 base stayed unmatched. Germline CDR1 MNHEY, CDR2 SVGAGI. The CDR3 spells CASSYSGTGSPLHF. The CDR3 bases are TGTGCCAGCAGTTACTCCGGGACAGGTTCACCCCTCCACTTT.

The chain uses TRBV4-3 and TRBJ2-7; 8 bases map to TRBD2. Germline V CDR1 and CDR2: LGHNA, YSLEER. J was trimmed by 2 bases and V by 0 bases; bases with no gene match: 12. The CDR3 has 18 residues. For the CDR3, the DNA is TGCGCCAGCAGCCAAGAGTTTATAACTAGCGGATTACCCTACGAGCAGTACTTC. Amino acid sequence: CASSQEFITSGLPYEQYF.

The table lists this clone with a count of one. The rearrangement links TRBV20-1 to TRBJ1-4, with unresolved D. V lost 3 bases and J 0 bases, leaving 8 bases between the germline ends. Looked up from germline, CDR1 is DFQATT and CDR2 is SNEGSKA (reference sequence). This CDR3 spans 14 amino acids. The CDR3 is CSASDGTTNEKLFF. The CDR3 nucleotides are TGCAGTGCTAGTGACGGGACAACTAATGAAAAACTGTTTTTT.

The CDR3 nucleotides read TGTGCCAGCAGTGAAAATCTCGGGGGAGCTTTCTTT. Translating gives CASSENLGGAFF. The chain uses TRBV6-1 and TRBJ1-1; D may be TRBD1 (5 bases). V lost 2 bases and J 10 bases, leaving 11 bases between the germline ends. The CDR3 consists of 12 residues. Germline values: CDR1 MNHNS, CDR2 SASEGT.

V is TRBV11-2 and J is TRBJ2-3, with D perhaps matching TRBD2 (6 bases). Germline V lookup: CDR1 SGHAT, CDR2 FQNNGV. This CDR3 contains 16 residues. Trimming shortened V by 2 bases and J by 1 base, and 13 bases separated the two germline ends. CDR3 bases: TGTGCCAGCAGCTTATACCCGGGAGAACGCACAGATACGCAGTATTTT. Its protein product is CASSLYPGERTDTQYF.

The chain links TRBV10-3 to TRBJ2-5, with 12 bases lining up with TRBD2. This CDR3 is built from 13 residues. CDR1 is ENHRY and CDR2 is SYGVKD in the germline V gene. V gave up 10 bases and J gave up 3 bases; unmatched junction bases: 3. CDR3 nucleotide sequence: TGTGCCACTCGACTAGCGGGAGAAGAGACCCAGTACTTC. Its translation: CATRLAGEETQYF.